This record covers a single T cell receptor beta chain. Assay used: immunoSEQ multiplex PCR; TCRdb lists only in-frame clones, some missing. This sample has 65,000 to 90,000 clones, with about nine tenths found just once. The sample is drawn from a study of radiotherapy plus CTLA-4 blockade in lung cancer. CDR1 and CDR2 from the germline V gene are LNHDA and SQIVND (reference sequence). The CDR3 is 15 residues long. Trimming took 6 bases from V and 0 from J, leaving 15 bases between them. Ipilimumab-mediated CTLA-4 blockade plus focal radiation was given to patients having chemo-refractory metastatic non-small-cell lung cancer.

Here the sequenced sample was peripheral blood, taken from a patient treated with radiotherapy plus ipilimumab. The V call is TRBV19, the J call TRBJ2-7; D not certain. The origin of this receptor is a human donor with non-small cell lung cancer that progressed on radiotherapy plus ipilimumab. The CDR3 coding sequence is TGTGCCAGTAGCGCGGCGGCAGGATACTCCTACGAGCAGTACTTC. Translating it yields CASSAAAGYSYEQYF.